Listed below are T cell receptor beta chains from one sample, sequenced in a study of identical twins. A single record per CDR3 protein comes from TCRdb applying MiXCR to the 5' RACE reads. The data contain 550,000 to 700,000 distinct CDR3 sequences, around 20% of them seen just once; the ten biggest clones take up about 4.5%. The data also belong to a second study, concerning T cells expressing NK-cell markers.

The material sequenced was PBMCs. The receptors were sampled from a woman aged 18-29 years in good health. The CDR3 runs from the conserved cysteine through the conserved F or W. The D gene is left open where the match is weak. Only some rows state a clone size, as once, few, many or a class for expanded clones.

V gene: TRBV20-1; clone size: NA; J gene: TRBJ2-5; D gene: NA; CDR3 protein: CSAPRAEGTQYF; CDR3 DNA: TGCAGTGCTCCCAGGGCGGAAGGAACCCAGTACTTC
V gene: TRBV5-1; clone size: few; J gene: TRBJ2-7; D gene: TRBD1; CDR3 protein: CASSLATGNYEQYF; CDR3 DNA: TGCGCCAGCAGCTTGGCGACAGGGAACTACGAGCAGTACTTC
V gene: TRBV5-1; clone size: NA; J gene: TRBJ2-1; D gene: NA; CDR3 protein: CASSLGEGQRWFF; CDR3 DNA: TGCGCCAGCAGCTTGGGGGAGGGACAACGCTGGTTCTTC
V gene: TRBV2; clone size: NA; J gene: TRBJ1-1; D gene: NA; CDR3 protein: CASKRESLNTEAFF; CDR3 DNA: TGTGCCAGCAAGCGAGAGTCCTTGAACACTGAAGCTTTCTTT
V gene: TRBV25-1; clone size: NA; J gene: TRBJ1-1; D gene: NA; CDR3 protein: CASSGHRFTEAFF; CDR3 DNA: TGTGCCAGCAGTGGACACAGGTTCACTGAAGCTTTCTTT
V gene: TRBV15; clone size: few; J gene: TRBJ2-7; D gene: TRBD2; CDR3 protein: CATSRLGGGSYEQYF; CDR3 DNA: TGTGCCACCAGCAGATTAGGCGGGGGTTCCTACGAGCAGTACTTC
V gene: TRBV10-3; clone size: NA; J gene: TRBJ2-1; D gene: NA; CDR3 protein: CATLRTVGEQFF; CDR3 DNA: TGTGCCACCCTCCGGACAGTCGGCGAGCAGTTCTTC
V gene: TRBV9; clone size: NA; J gene: TRBJ2-3; D gene: NA; CDR3 protein: CASSVAGIADTQYF; CDR3 DNA: TGTGCCAGCAGCGTAGCGGGAATCGCAGATACGCAGTATTTT
V gene: TRBV7-9; clone size: many; J gene: TRBJ2-1; D gene: NA; CDR3 protein: CASTRRDEQFF; CDR3 DNA: TGTGCCAGCACACGCAGGGATGAGCAGTTCTTC
V gene: TRBV7-9; clone size: many; J gene: TRBJ2-5; D gene: NA; CDR3 protein: CASSLVRATQETQYF; CDR3 DNA: TGTGCCAGCAGCTTAGTACGGGCCACACAAGAGACCCAGTACTTC
V gene: TRBV29-1; clone size: NA; J gene: TRBJ2-2; D gene: TRBD1; CDR3 protein: CSVAGTGQGAQAGELFF; CDR3 DNA: TGCAGCGTGGCGGGGACTGGACAGGGGGCTCAAGCCGGGGAGCTGTTTTTT
V gene: TRBV6-5; clone size: NA; J gene: TRBJ2-7; D gene: NA; CDR3 protein: CASSYSAGDYEQYF; CDR3 DNA: TGTGCCAGCAGTTACTCTGCAGGGGACTACGAGCAGTACTTC
V gene: TRBV27; clone size: NA; J gene: TRBJ1-1; D gene: NA; CDR3 protein: CASSFRRAGSMNTEAFF; CDR3 DNA: TGTGCCAGCAGTTTCCGAAGGGCCGGGTCCATGAACACTGAAGCTTTCTTT
V gene: TRBV4-3; clone size: NA; J gene: TRBJ2-3; D gene: NA; CDR3 protein: CASSQAGQGSTDTQYF; CDR3 DNA: TGCGCCAGCAGCCAAGCTGGGCAGGGCAGCACAGATACGCAGTATTTT
V gene: TRBV7-2; clone size: few; J gene: TRBJ2-1; D gene: TRBD2; CDR3 protein: CASSFVAGGHNEQFF; CDR3 DNA: TGTGCCAGCAGCTTCGTAGCGGGGGGCCACAATGAGCAGTTCTTC
V gene: TRBV18; clone size: NA; J gene: TRBJ2-7; D gene: NA; CDR3 protein: CASSPQSSYEQYF; CDR3 DNA: TGTGCCAGCTCACCACAAAGCTCCTACGAGCAGTACTTC
V gene: TRBV5-6; clone size: NA; J gene: TRBJ2-1; D gene: TRBD2; CDR3 protein: CASSRWVTSGSYNEQFF; CDR3 DNA: TGTGCCAGCAGCCGGTGGGTAACTAGCGGGAGTTACAATGAGCAGTTCTTC
V gene: TRBV12-5; clone size: NA; J gene: TRBJ2-7; D gene: TRBD1; CDR3 protein: CATGGTGVPYEQYF; CDR3 DNA: TGTGCTACTGGGGGGACAGGGGTCCCCTACGAGCAGTACTTC
V gene: TRBV9; clone size: NA; J gene: TRBJ2-1; D gene: NA; CDR3 protein: CASSPAPFHEQFF; CDR3 DNA: TGTGCCAGCAGCCCAGCCCCCTTCCATGAGCAGTTCTTC
V gene: TRBV6-1; clone size: NA; J gene: TRBJ2-7; D gene: TRBD1; CDR3 protein: CASSQNVGTGADEQYF; CDR3 DNA: TGTGCCAGCAGTCAGAACGTCGGGACAGGGGCAGACGAGCAGTACTTC
V gene: TRBV29-1; clone size: few; J gene: TRBJ2-6; D gene: TRBD1; CDR3 protein: CSVANRGRRWANVLTF; CDR3 DNA: TGCAGCGTTGCAAACAGGGGGCGCAGGTGGGCCAACGTCCTGACTTTC
V gene: TRBV20-1; clone size: many; J gene: TRBJ2-2; D gene: NA; CDR3 protein: CSAGGMDGGELFF; CDR3 DNA: TGCAGTGCTGGGGGTATGGACGGCGGGGAGCTGTTTTTT
V gene: TRBV12-3/TRBV12-4; clone size: many; J gene: TRBJ1-1; D gene: NA; CDR3 protein: CASSLGGRTEAFF; CDR3 DNA: TGTGCCAGCAGCTTGGGGGGTCGGACTGAAGCTTTCTTT
V gene: TRBV20-1; clone size: NA; J gene: TRBJ1-5; D gene: NA; CDR3 protein: CSANRLDSNQPQHF; CDR3 DNA: TGCAGTGCTAACCGATTAGATAGCAATCAGCCCCAGCATTTT
V gene: TRBV6-1; clone size: NA; J gene: TRBJ2-7; D gene: TRBD2; CDR3 protein: CASGALAEVYEQYF; CDR3 DNA: TGTGCCAGCGGTGCCCTAGCGGAGGTCTACGAGCAGTACTTC
V gene: TRBV29-1; clone size: NA; J gene: TRBJ2-7; D gene: TRBD1; CDR3 protein: CSVGDRSSYEQYF; CDR3 DNA: TGCAGCGTGGGGGACAGGAGCTCCTACGAGCAGTACTTC
V gene: TRBV20-1; clone size: once; J gene: TRBJ2-1; D gene: NA; CDR3 protein: CSAARGGLSLAFRNEQFF; CDR3 DNA: TGCAGTGCTGCCCGCGGCGGGCTTTCATTGGCCTTTAGGAATGAGCAGTTCTTC
V gene: TRBV12-3/TRBV12-4; clone size: few; J gene: TRBJ2-1; D gene: NA; CDR3 protein: CASTLGDLPNEQFF; CDR3 DNA: TGTGCCAGCACCCTCGGAGACCTCCCCAATGAGCAGTTCTTC
V gene: TRBV7-8; clone size: many; J gene: TRBJ2-3; D gene: NA; CDR3 protein: CASSFHRGGTTDTQYF; CDR3 DNA: TGTGCCAGCAGCTTCCATAGAGGGGGAACCACAGATACGCAGTATTTT
V gene: TRBV4-1; clone size: few; J gene: TRBJ1-2; D gene: NA; CDR3 protein: CASSLFRAGYGYTF; CDR3 DNA: TGCGCCAGCAGCCTATTCCGGGCAGGCTATGGCTACACCTTC
V gene: TRBV7-9; clone size: NA; J gene: TRBJ2-2; D gene: TRBD1; CDR3 protein: CASTPRGSNTGELFF; CDR3 DNA: TGTGCCAGCACCCCCAGGGGGTCCAACACCGGGGAGCTGTTTTTT
V gene: TRBV29-1; clone size: few; J gene: TRBJ2-5; D gene: TRBD1; CDR3 protein: CSVAQGSETQYF; CDR3 DNA: TGCAGCGTTGCACAGGGGTCGGAGACCCAGTACTTC
V gene: TRBV5-1; clone size: NA; J gene: TRBJ2-2; D gene: NA; CDR3 protein: CASSLLEAGELFF; CDR3 DNA: TGCGCCAGCAGCTTGTTGGAGGCCGGGGAGCTGTTTTTT
V gene: TRBV11-2; clone size: NA; J gene: TRBJ2-6; D gene: NA; CDR3 protein: CASSSGWGSGANVLTF; CDR3 DNA: TGTGCCAGCAGCTCCGGTTGGGGGTCTGGGGCCAACGTCCTGACTTTC
V gene: TRBV6-5; clone size: NA; J gene: TRBJ2-3; D gene: NA; CDR3 protein: CASRTYTDTQYF; CDR3 DNA: TGTGCCAGCAGGACCTACACAGATACGCAGTATTTT
V gene: TRBV20-1; clone size: few; J gene: TRBJ2-3; D gene: TRBD2; CDR3 protein: CSARPGRLAGYATQYF; CDR3 DNA: TGCAGTGCTAGACCGGGCCGGCTAGCGGGATATGCTACGCAGTATTTT
V gene: TRBV7-9; clone size: many; J gene: TRBJ1-6; D gene: NA; CDR3 protein: CASSPENSPLHF; CDR3 DNA: TGTGCCAGCTCACCAGAGAATTCACCCCTCCACTTT
V gene: TRBV11-2; clone size: NA; J gene: TRBJ2-7; D gene: NA; CDR3 protein: CALQPLYEQYF; CDR3 DNA: TGTGCCCTCCAGCCCCTTTACGAGCAGTACTTC
V gene: TRBV12-3/TRBV12-4; clone size: NA; J gene: TRBJ2-3; D gene: NA; CDR3 protein: CASSADSSRHTQYF; CDR3 DNA: TGTGCCAGCAGTGCGGACTCCTCTAGGCATACGCAGTATTTT
V gene: TRBV29-1; clone size: many; J gene: TRBJ2-7; D gene: NA; CDR3 protein: CSVEGQSSYEQYF; CDR3 DNA: TGCAGCGTTGAAGGACAGAGCTCCTACGAGCAGTACTTC
V gene: TRBV18; clone size: NA; J gene: TRBJ1-1; D gene: NA; CDR3 protein: CASSRGHDKAFF; CDR3 DNA: TGTGCCAGCTCACGCGGACACGATAAAGCTTTCTTT
V gene: TRBV20-1; clone size: NA; J gene: TRBJ2-4; D gene: TRBD2; CDR3 protein: CSATSGSFGKNIQYF; CDR3 DNA: TGCAGTGCTACTAGCGGGAGTTTCGGCAAAAACATTCAGTACTTC
V gene: TRBV27; clone size: NA; J gene: TRBJ1-2; D gene: NA; CDR3 protein: CASSPQARGYGYTF; CDR3 DNA: TGTGCCAGCAGTCCCCAAGCGCGGGGGTATGGCTACACCTTC
V gene: TRBV11-2; clone size: NA; J gene: TRBJ2-5; D gene: TRBD2; CDR3 protein: CASSLGRTSGRKGETQYF; CDR3 DNA: TGTGCCAGCAGCTTAGGGAGGACTAGCGGGAGGAAAGGGGAGACCCAGTACTTC
V gene: TRBV9; clone size: NA; J gene: TRBJ2-1; D gene: NA; CDR3 protein: CASTKGGSGAYNEQFF; CDR3 DNA: TGTGCCAGCACCAAAGGGGGTAGCGGAGCCTACAATGAGCAGTTCTTC
V gene: TRBV20-1; clone size: few; J gene: TRBJ2-7; D gene: NA; CDR3 protein: CSAKREPTYEQYF; CDR3 DNA: TGCAGTGCTAAAAGGGAGCCGACCTACGAGCAGTACTTC
V gene: TRBV12-3/TRBV12-4; clone size: NA; J gene: TRBJ1-2; D gene: TRBD1; CDR3 protein: CASSNNRGEGYTF; CDR3 DNA: TGTGCCAGCAGTAATAACAGGGGAGAAGGCTACACCTTC